Listed here are 14 T cell receptor beta chains from one sample, sequenced in a study of cytotoxic CD8 clonotypes in ibrutinib-treated CLL. Sequencing used immunoSEQ multiplex PCR; TCRdb keeps in-frame clones, though not all of them. The data show about 300,000 clones, about 61% seen once. Sample: PBMCs, taken after 36 months of ibrutinib treatment. Every receptor here comes from a human donor with chronic lymphocytic leukemia.

This chain links TRBV5-1 with TRBJ1-1, with D perhaps TRBD1 (5 bases). Trimming stripped 1 base from V and 1 base from J, with 14 bases between. The CDR3 is 16 amino acids. The V gene's germline CDR1 is SGHRS and CDR2 YFSETQ. CDR3 sequence reads: CASSLSQGTRNTEAFF. The CDR3 DNA reads as TGCGCCAGCAGCTTGTCGCAGGGCACCAGGAACACTGAAGCTTTCTTT.

This clone was observed a single time. The genes are TRBV7-9 and TRBJ2-7; TRBD2 aligns across 10 bases. Trimming at V came to 2 bases and at J to 6 bases, leaving 7 bases not matched to a gene. This CDR3 is built from 15 residues. The V gene's germline CDR1 is SEHNR and CDR2 FQNEAQ (reference sequence). The CDR3 loop is CASSLSLAGASEQYF. The CDR3 DNA is TGTGCCAGCAGCTTAAGCCTAGCGGGAGCCTCCGAGCAGTACTTC.

The J gene is TRBJ2-2, the V gene TRBV9; weak D call: TRBD1 (6 bases). The CDR3 sequence is 15 residues long. V was trimmed by 1 base and J by 3 bases, leaving 10 bases between them. Germline CDR1 and CDR2: SGDLS and YYNGEE. CDR3 coding DNA: TGTGCCAGCAGCGTATCTCCAGGGGACACCGGGGAGCTGTTTTTT. This gives the protein CASSVSPGDTGELFF. The full variable domain, with the rest looked up from reference TRBV9 and TRBJ2-2, is DSGVTQTPKHLITATGQRVTLRCSPRSGDLSVYWYQQSLDQGLQFLIQYYNGEERAKGNILERFSAQQFPDLHSELNLSSLELGDSALYFCASSVSPGDTGELFFGEGSRLTVL.

The sample holds one count of this clone. The V and J genes are TRBV5-6 and TRBJ2-6, with D hard to call. The CDR3 is 18 amino acids. Trimming removed 0 bases at V and 0 bases at J, with 13 bases between. Germline CDR1 SGHDT, CDR2 YYEEEE. CDR3 amino acids: CASSLASESISGANVLTF. The CDR3, as DNA: TGTGCCAGCAGCTTGGCGTCAGAATCTATCTCTGGGGCCAACGTCCTGACTTTC.

The CDR3: CASSLTENQETQYF. The CDR3 nucleotides read TGTGCCAGCAGCTTAACAGAGAACCAAGAGACCCAGTACTTC. This chain uses TRBV7-8 with TRBJ2-5, with unresolved D. Germline CDR1 is SGHVS and CDR2 is FQNEAQ. The V end lost 2 bases, the J end lost 0 bases, and 7 bases lay between the germline ends. The CDR3 extends over 14 amino acids.

V usage is TRBV19 and J usage is TRBJ1-3; perhaps TRBD1 as D (6 bases). CDR1 LNHDA and CDR2 SQIVND come from the germline V gene (reference sequence). V was clipped by 4 bases and J by 0 bases, with 16 bases between them. The CDR3 length is 17 residues. The chain's CDR3 is CASSTLGQPYSGNTIYF. For the CDR3, the DNA is TGTGCCAGTAGTACCCTAGGACAGCCGTACTCTGGAAACACCATATATTTT. Combining the CDR3 with reference TRBV19 and TRBJ1-3 gives the whole variable domain DGGITQSPKYLFRKEGQNVTLSCEQNLNHDAMYWYRQDPGQGLRLIYYSQIVNDFQKGDIAEGYSVSREKKESFPLTVTSAQKNPTAFYLCASSTLGQPYSGNTIYFGEGSWLTVV.

J is TRBJ2-7 and V is TRBV11-2; no clear D. The CDR3 has 12 residues. V lost 3 bases and J lost 7, with 10 bases in between. The germline V gene has CDR1 SGHAT and CDR2 FQNNGV. CDR3 sequence reads: CASSFFPAEQYF. DNA for the CDR3: TGTGCCAGCAGCTTTTTTCCCGCGGAGCAGTACTTC.

This clone has just one count. The chain employs TRBV6-1 and TRBJ1-5; the D gene is possibly TRBD1 (6 bases). Trimming removed 1 base from V and 3 bases from J, with 7 bases in between. Per the germline V gene, CDR1 is MNHNS and CDR2 is SASEGT. This CDR3 spans 14 amino acids. The CDR3 region has the DNA TGTGCCAGCAGTGAAGACAGGGCCAATCAGCCCCAGCATTTT. Its translation is CASSEDRANQPQHF.

J is TRBJ2-7 and V is TRBV6-6; D may be TRBD1 (5 bases). The V gene lost 7 bases and the J gene lost 0 bases, with 10 bases spanning the gap. CDR3 length: 13 amino acids. Germline lookup yields CDR1 MNHNY and CDR2 SVGAGI (reference sequence). CDR3 DNA sequence: TGTGCCAGCACACTACAGGTCTCCTACGAGCAGTACTTC. Protein: CASTLQVSYEQYF.

The count of this clone is one. CDR3 sequence reads: CASSPRTELTQYF. Here the CDR3 DNA reads TGTGCCAGCTCACCACGAACAGAGCTGACCCAGTACTTC. The chain couples TRBV18 to TRBJ2-5, with no clear D. Germline CDR1 and CDR2: KGHSH and LQKENI. With 1 base removed from V and 7 bases from J, the gap between germline ends came to 10 bases. The CDR3 is made up of 13 amino acids.

This clone was found once. The gene calls are TRBV29-1 and TRBJ1-5, with D tentatively TRBD1 (5 bases). Trimming left V 4 bases short and J 3 bases short, with 10 bases between. Germline V gene sequence: CDR1 SQVTM, CDR2 ANQGSEA. This CDR3 comprises 13 residues. Written as DNA, the CDR3 is TGCAGCGTTGGGGGGGGGAACAATCAGCCCCAGCATTTT. Encoded protein: CSVGGGNNQPQHF.

This chain uses TRBV7-3 with TRBJ2-2; the D is unclear. V shed 5 bases and J shed 6 bases, with 10 bases lying between them. CDR1 is SGHTA, CDR2 FQGTGA, per germline. This CDR3 spans 13 amino acids. CDR3 DNA: TGTGCCAGCAGCCCTCCGTTTCCCGGGGAGCTGTTTTTT. This translates into CASSPPFPGELFF.

The rearrangement links TRBV10-3 to TRBJ1-2, with 8 bases lining up with TRBD1. Looked up from germline, CDR1 is ENHRY and CDR2 is SYGVKD. Trimming removed 5 bases from V and 3 bases from J; junction bases left unmatched: 2. The CDR3 has 13 amino acids. The CDR3 nucleotides read TGTGCCATCAGTATGGACAGGGACTATGGCTACACCTTC. It is translated as CAISMDRDYGYTF.

The J gene is TRBJ2-5, the V gene TRBV19; D might be TRBD2 (6 bases). CDR1 is LNHDA and CDR2 is SQIVND in the germline V gene (reference sequence). The CDR3 runs to 17 residues. V was pared by 3 bases and J by 0 bases, with 17 bases between. The CDR3 DNA sequence: TGTGCCAGTAGTATTCGGGTCTCGCGGGACTACCAAGAGACCCAGTACTTC. Amino acid sequence: CASSIRVSRDYQETQYF.